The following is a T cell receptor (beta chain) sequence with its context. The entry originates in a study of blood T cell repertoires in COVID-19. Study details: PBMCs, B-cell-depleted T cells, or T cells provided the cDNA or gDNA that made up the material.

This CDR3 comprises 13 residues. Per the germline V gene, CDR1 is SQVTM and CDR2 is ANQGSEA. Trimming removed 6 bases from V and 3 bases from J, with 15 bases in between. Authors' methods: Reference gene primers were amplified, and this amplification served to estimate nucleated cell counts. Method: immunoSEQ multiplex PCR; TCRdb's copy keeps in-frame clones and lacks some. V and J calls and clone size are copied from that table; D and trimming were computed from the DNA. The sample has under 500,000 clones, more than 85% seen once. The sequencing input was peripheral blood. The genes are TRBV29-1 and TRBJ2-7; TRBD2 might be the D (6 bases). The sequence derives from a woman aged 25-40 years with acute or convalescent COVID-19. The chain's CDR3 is CSVGGAGNYEQYF. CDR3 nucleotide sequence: TGCAGCGTCGGAGGGGCAGGGAACTACGAGCAGTACTTC.